The text below deals with one TCR beta chain. The antigen remains unidentified. Donors were nominally healthy when sampled, though unrecorded immune exposures were likely. The data belong to a study of cytomegalovirus exposure and HLA in healthy donors. The wider study: Among roughly 190 million T cells, an earlier analysis found about 110 million unique TCR beta sequences. General study results and limits: Generally TCR sequences proved uncommon, though certain public TCRs appeared in numerous donors. Associated with cytomegalovirus, according to the listing, were 150 to 200 TCR beta chains.

It was with 60 Vbeta and 13 Jbeta primers that the PCR ran. Libraries were prepared by immunoSEQ multiplex PCR; TCRdb keeps only in-frame clonotypes and omits some of them. The repertoire holds about 79,000 clones, just over 70% seen once, with about 8% in the top ten. The germline V gene has CDR1 SGHAT and CDR2 FQNNGV. With V trimmed by 5 bases and J by 1 base, 4 bases remained unmatched. The CDR3 is made up of 15 amino acids. The sample was PBMCs. This TCR was recovered from a man aged 60 to 69 in good health and CMV-seronegative. The chain carries TRBV11-2 and TRBJ2-2; TRBD1 agrees at 7 bases. The CDR3 here is CASSPGTVNTGELFF. As DNA, the CDR3 is TGTGCCAGCAGCCCCGGGACAGTGAACACCGGGGAGCTGTTTTTT.